The sequence of this TCR beta chain was determined in a study of T-cell reconstitution after alpha-beta-depleted transplantation in children. General study points: About two months after transplant, alpha-beta T cells reportedly came from several hundred expanded graft clones.

This clonotype was recorded a few times. Its antigen remains unknown. Germline values: CDR1 ENHRY, CDR2 SYGVKD. The CDR3 is 15 residues long. V shed 3 bases and J 0 bases; nucleotides not matched to a gene: 3. The authors prepared the TCRbeta library with unique molecular identifiers. Via MiXCR, TCRdb re-called the PCR reads, giving one row per CDR3 protein. The sample holds about 200,000 distinct CDR3 sequences, roughly 8.1% seen once. Sequenced material: PBMCs, mostly from graft donor cells, taken 360 days after TCRalphabeta/CD19-depleted stem cell transplant. V and J are TRBV10-3 and TRBJ2-7; TRBD2 matches 9 bases. This sequence originates from a male patient between 2 and 10 years old who had a stem cell transplant for acute myeloid leukemia, so the T cells may come from the graft donor. Here the CDR3 DNA reads TGTGCCATCAGTGACCTAGCGGGAATCTCCTACGAGCAGTACTTC. This gives the protein CAISDLAGISYEQYF.